The present T cell receptor (beta chain) was sequenced within a study of naive and memory T cell subsets. An equimolar mix of two oligonucleotides served as the beta constant-region primer for TRBC1 and TRBC2. Nested alpha and beta constant-region primers with the SP2 primer drove four PCR rounds on ligated cDNA. TCRdb reprocessed the UMI-ligation and nested PCR reads via MiXCR and lists one record per CDR3 protein. The sample has 95,000 to 150,000 distinct CDR3 sequences, just over 35% seen once. Broader study findings: A clonotype means one alpha or beta sequence, not an alpha/beta pair. Over 85% of naive TCR sequences appeared only once, unlike memory subsets.

The CDR3 is made up of 15 amino acids. The V and J ends lost 4 bases and 1 base respectively, with 8 bases between them. Germline CDR1 SGHTA, CDR2 FQGTGA. After the first PCR, alpha and beta chain libraries were processed separately. After CD4 positive bead selection, the CD4-negative fraction gave CD8 T cells. In regard to this clonotype: Its antigen is still unknown.

This chain links TRBV7-3 with TRBJ2-6, with D hard to call. Sequencing used central memory CD4+ T cells from blood. This TCR came from a human donor in good health. The CDR3 here is CASSSYSSGANVLTF. CDR3 DNA: TGTGCCAGCAGCTCCTACTCATCTGGGGCCAACGTCCTGACTTTC.